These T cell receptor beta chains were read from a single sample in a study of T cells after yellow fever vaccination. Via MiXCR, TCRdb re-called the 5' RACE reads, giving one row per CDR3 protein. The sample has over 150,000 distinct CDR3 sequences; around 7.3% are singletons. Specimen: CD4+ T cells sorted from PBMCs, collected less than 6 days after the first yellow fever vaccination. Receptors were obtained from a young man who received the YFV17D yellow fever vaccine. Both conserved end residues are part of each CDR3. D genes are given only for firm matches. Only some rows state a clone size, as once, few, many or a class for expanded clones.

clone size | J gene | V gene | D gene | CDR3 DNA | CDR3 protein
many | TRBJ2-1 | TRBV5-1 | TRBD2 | TGCGCCAGCAGCTTGGCGGCGGGCGGGGGGGCCGTCGATGAGCAGTTCTTC | CASSLAAGGGAVDEQFF
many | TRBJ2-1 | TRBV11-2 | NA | TGTGCCAGCAGCCCCAGGCGATCCTCCTACAATGAGCAGTTCTTC | CASSPRRSSYNEQFF
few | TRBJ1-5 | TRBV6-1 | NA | TGTGCCAGCAGTGTCAGCCGGGACGGCTTTTACCATCAGCCCCAGCATTTT | CASSVSRDGFYHQPQHF
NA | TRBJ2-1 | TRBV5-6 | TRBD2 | TGTGCCAGCAGCTCCATAGGGCCTAGCGGGGATTACAATGAGCAGTTCTTC | CASSSIGPSGDYNEQFF
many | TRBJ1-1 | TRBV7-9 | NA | TGTGCCAGCATGAGTTTTGGGAGCACTGAAGCTTTCTTT | CASMSFGSTEAFF
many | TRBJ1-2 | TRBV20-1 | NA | TGCAGTGCTATTCCGGAATTCTATGGCTACACCTTC | CSAIPEFYGYTF
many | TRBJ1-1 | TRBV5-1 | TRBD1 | TGCGCCAGCAGCCTTGGACAGGGCGGTATGGGCACTGAAGCTTTCTTT | CASSLGQGGMGTEAFF
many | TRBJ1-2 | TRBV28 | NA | TGTGCCAGCGGATCGGGGCAAGACTATGGCTACACCTTC | CASGSGQDYGYTF
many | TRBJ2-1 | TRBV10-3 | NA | TGTGCCATCAGTGTGGGGATCACCTACAATGAGCAGTTCTTC | CAISVGITYNEQFF
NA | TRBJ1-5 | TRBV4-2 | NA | TGTGCCAGCAGCCAAGATGTGGCAGGGTCCAATCAGCCCCAGCATTTT | CASSQDVAGSNQPQHF
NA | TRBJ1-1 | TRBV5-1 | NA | TGCGCCAGCAGCTTGCAGACTGAGGCCGAAGCTTTCTTT | CASSLQTEAEAFF
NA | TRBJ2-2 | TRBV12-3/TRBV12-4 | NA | TGTGCCAGCAGTTTCGACGACTATTACACGAACACCGGGGAGCTGTTTTTT | CASSFDDYYTNTGELFF
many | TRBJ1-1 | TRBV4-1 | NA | TGCGCCAGCAGCCAGGGATTATTGAACACTGAAGCTTTCTTT | CASSQGLLNTEAFF
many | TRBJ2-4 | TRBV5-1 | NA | TGCGCCAGCAGATTCGGACCGAGAGAGGATATAGCCAAAAACATTCAGTACTTC | CASRFGPREDIAKNIQYF
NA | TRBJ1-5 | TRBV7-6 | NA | TGTGCCAGCAGCTTAGCGTCAGGGACTAATCAGCCCCAGCATTTT | CASSLASGTNQPQHF
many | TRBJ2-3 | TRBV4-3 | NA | TGCGCCAGCAGCCAAGACTCAGATACGCAGTATTTT | CASSQDSDTQYF